The source of this TCR beta chain is a study of CD8 T cells in Susac syndrome (dated by TCRdb to between 2019 and 2020). About the full investigation: Of the Susac syndrome patients who were sequenced, 5 or 6 had clinically active disease and roughly 8 were in clinical remission. At the time of blood withdrawal, Susac syndrome patients were either therapy-naive, taking corticosteroids (with some also receiving IVIg), or on IVIg alone. The study used repertoire sequencing to test whether antigen drove CD8+ T cell activation and differentiation in Susac syndrome.

What the study reported, not specific to this receptor: The number of individuals in the TCR sequencing and HLA analysis was acknowledged as relatively small. In the CD4+ T cell repertoire of Susac syndrome patients, clonal expansion was not detected.

This clonotype came up once. Its recognized antigen is unknown. No much larger clonotype is one base removed from it; base qualities were not supplied. A solitary read yields weak support. RNA was extracted with the RNeasy kit and 0.5 to 1 ug was reverse transcribed using random hexamers. The immunoSEQ multiplex PCR assay, which covers 54 Vbeta and 13 Jbeta segments, was used to amplify TCR beta CDR3 regions. PCR amplification bias was corrected by using a synthetic template baseline for primer optimization and computational correction. The published analysis was carried out like this. Reads were assigned to V, D and J genes according to IMGT and analyzed in immunoSEQ Analyzer, with only productive sequences retained. Clonality was calculated as one minus the Shannon entropy normalized by log2 of the number of productive unique sequences. For each patient and control, public and private clones were evaluated within the 100 most prevalent clones. Susac-specific clones were defined as absent from healthy and MS cohorts, 1052 published viral clones and other ImmuneACCESS disease sequences. The public reads were reanalyzed by TCRdb: fastp trimming at Q25, MiXCR alignment, in-frame beta chains only. Identical CDR3 proteins give one entry, which carries the most common genes and DNA. Clone size and V and J calls follow TCRdb, not the original study. For this sample there are more than 150,000 distinct CDR3 sequences; 85% to 95% appear just once. Of the sample, approximately 0.15% is held by the ten largest clones.

Peripheral blood CD8+ and CD4+ T cells from healthy donors, Susac syndrome patients and multiple sclerosis patients were profiled using high-throughput TCR beta sequencing. The Susac syndrome patients fulfilled recently defined diagnostic criteria for definite or probable disease. Bulk CD8+ and CD4+ T cells were purified by magnetic negative isolation, whereas CD8+ TEMRA cells were enriched by FACS. Blood was collected in EDTA tubes and processed within 24 hours, with PBMCs isolated through density gradient centrifugation. PBMCs destined for TCR sequencing were cryopreserved in liquid nitrogen and later thawed in a 37 °C water bath. The sorted or isolated CD4+, CD8+ and CD8+ TEMRA cells reached a purity of at least 90%. As encoded in the germline V gene, CDR1 is KGHSH while CDR2 is LQKENI. For this chain, trimming is 2 bases at the V end and 8 bases at the J end, and the number of junction bases without a gene match is 5. The CDR3 numbers 13 residues from cysteine through phenylalanine. Just CDR3 DNA is preserved here, 39 bases in frame from base 1.

Specimen: CD4+ T cells from PBMCs. This clonotype originated in a human donor with Susac syndrome. The sequence is built from TRBV18 and TRBJ2-5, with 7 bases matching TRBD1. DNA sequence: TGTGCCAGCTCACCAGAGACAGGGATCACCCAGTACTTC. Its translation reads: CASSPETGITQYF.